Below, one TCR beta chain is given with its context. At one boundary the junction diverges from the germline segment, which might be a read error. This sample is drawn from a study of radiation and T cells in renal cell carcinoma. From germline, CDR1 is SSHAT and CDR2 FNYEAQ (reference sequence). The CDR3 totals 13 residues. The time point denotes: baseline pretreatment blood. The treatment: 15 Gy SBRT to primary tumor, nephrectomy 4 weeks later. TCRdb keeps only in-frame clones here, not all; method: immunoSEQ multiplex PCR. The sample records some 120,000 clones, about four fifths being singletons. The sequencing used blood, collected from a patient whose treatment included radiotherapy and nephrectomy. This receptor was taken from a woman aged 55 to 70 with renal cell carcinoma. The chain carries TRBV7-7 and TRBJ2-1; 7 bases match TRBD1. In DNA form, the CDR3 reads TGTGCTAGCAGCTCTGACAGGGTCACTGAGCAGTTCTTC. Protein: CASSSDRVTEQFF.